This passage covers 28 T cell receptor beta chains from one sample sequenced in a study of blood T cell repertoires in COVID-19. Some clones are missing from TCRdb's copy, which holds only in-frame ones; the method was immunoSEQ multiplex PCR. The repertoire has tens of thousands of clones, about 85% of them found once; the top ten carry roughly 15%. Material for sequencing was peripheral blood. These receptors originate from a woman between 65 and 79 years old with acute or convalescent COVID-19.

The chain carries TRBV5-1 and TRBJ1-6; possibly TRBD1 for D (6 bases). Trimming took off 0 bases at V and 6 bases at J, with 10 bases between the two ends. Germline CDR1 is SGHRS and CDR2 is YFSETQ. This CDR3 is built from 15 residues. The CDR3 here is CASSLGGGINSPLHF. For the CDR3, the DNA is TGCGCCAGCAGCTTGGGGGGGGGCATTAATTCACCCCTCCACTTT.

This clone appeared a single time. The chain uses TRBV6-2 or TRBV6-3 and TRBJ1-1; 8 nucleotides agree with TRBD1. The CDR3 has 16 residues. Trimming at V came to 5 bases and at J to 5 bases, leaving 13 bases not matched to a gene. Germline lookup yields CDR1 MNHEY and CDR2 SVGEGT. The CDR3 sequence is CASSHGQGGGRTEAFF. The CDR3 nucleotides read TGTGCCAGCAGTCACGGACAGGGAGGGGGAAGAACTGAAGCTTTCTTT.

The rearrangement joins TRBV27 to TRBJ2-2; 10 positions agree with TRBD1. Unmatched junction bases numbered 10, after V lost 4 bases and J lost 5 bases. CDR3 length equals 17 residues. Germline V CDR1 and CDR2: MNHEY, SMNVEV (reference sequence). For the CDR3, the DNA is TGTGCCAGCAGTTCCCTAAGTGGACAGGGGGGAACCGGGGAGCTGTTTTTT. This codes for CASSSLSGQGGTGELFF.

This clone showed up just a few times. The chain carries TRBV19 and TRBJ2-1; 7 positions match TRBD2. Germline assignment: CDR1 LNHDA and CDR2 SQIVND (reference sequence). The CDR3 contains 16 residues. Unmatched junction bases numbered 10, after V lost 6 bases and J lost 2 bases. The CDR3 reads CASSRRGAGAYNEQFF. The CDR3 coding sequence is TGTGCCAGTAGCCGACGTGGCGCGGGGGCCTACAATGAGCAGTTCTTC. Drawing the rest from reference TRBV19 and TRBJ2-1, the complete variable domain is DGGITQSPKYLFRKEGQNVTLSCEQNLNHDAMYWYRQDPGQGLRLIYYSQIVNDFQKGDIAEGYSVSREKKESFPLTVTSAQKNPTAFYLCASSRRGAGAYNEQFFGPGTRLTVL.

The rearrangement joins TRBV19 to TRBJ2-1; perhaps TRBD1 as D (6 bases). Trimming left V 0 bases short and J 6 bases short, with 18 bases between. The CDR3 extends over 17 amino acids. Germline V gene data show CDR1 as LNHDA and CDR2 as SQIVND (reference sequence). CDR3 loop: CASSIDYGGEGTNEQFF. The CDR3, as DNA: TGTGCCAGTAGTATAGATTATGGGGGCGAAGGGACCAATGAGCAGTTCTTC.

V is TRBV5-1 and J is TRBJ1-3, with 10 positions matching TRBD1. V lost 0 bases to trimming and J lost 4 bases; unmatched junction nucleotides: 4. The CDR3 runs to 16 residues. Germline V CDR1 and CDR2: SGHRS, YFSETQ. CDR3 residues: CASSLGDRGRGNTIYF. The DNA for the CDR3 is TGCGCCAGCAGCTTGGGGGACAGGGGACGCGGAAACACCATATATTTT.

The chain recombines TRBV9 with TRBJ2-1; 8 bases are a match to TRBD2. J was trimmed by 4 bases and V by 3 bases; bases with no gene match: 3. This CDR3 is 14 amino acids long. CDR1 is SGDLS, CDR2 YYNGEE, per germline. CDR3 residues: CASSGGGPYNEQFF. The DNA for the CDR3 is TGTGCCAGCAGCGGCGGGGGGCCGTACAATGAGCAGTTCTTC.

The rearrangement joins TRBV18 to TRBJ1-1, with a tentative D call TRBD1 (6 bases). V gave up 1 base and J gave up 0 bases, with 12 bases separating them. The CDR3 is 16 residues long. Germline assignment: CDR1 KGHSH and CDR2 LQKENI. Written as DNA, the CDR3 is TGTGCCAGCTCACCACTCGGACAGAAACTGAACACTGAAGCTTTCTTT. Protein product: CASSPLGQKLNTEAFF.

The CDR3 loop reads CASRLEDNEQFF. The CDR3 DNA is TGTGCCAGCAGACTCGAAGACAATGAGCAGTTCTTC. This sequence joins TRBV7-9 and TRBJ2-1; D uncertain. The CDR3 runs 12 residues. Germline values: CDR1 SEHNR, CDR2 FQNEAQ (reference sequence). V was cut by 6 bases and J by 5 bases, with 8 bases left in between.

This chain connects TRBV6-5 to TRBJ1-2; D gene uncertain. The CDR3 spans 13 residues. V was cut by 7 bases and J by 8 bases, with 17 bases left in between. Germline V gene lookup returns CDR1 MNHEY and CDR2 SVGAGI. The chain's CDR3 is CASNPRGLEGYTF. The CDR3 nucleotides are TGTGCCAGCAATCCTCGCGGGTTGGAGGGCTACACCTTC.

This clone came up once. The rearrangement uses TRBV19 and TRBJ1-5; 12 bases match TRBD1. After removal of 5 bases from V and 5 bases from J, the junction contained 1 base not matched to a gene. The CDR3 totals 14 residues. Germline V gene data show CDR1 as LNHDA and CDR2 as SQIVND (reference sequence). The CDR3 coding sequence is TGTGCCAGTAGTGGGACAGGGGGCGATCAGCCCCAGCATTTT. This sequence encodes CASSGTGGDQPQHF.

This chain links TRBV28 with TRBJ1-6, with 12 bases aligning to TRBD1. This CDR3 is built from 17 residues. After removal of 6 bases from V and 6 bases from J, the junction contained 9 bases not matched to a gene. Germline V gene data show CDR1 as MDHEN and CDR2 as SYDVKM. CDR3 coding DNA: TGTGCCAGCAGCTCATCAGGGGACAGGGGGCCTAATTCACCCCTCCACTTT. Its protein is CASSSSGDRGPNSPLHF.

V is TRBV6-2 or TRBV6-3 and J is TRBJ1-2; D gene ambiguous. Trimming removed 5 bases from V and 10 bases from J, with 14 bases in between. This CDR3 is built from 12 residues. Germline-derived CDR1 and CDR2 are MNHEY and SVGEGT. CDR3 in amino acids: CASSDPDIDYTF. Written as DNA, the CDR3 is TGTGCCAGCAGTGACCCTGACATAGACTACACCTTC.

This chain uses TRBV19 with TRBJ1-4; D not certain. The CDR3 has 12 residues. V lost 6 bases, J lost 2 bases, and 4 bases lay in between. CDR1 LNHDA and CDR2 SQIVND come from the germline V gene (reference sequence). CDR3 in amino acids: CASSLTNEKLFF. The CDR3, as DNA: TGTGCCAGTAGCCTCACTAATGAAAAACTGTTTTTT.

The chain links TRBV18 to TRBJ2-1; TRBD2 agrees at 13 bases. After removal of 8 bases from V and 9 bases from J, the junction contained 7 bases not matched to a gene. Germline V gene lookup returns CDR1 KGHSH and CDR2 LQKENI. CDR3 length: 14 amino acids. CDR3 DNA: TGTGCCAGCGGAACTAGCGGGAGGGCCGGTGAGCAGTTCTTC. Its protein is CASGTSGRAGEQFF.

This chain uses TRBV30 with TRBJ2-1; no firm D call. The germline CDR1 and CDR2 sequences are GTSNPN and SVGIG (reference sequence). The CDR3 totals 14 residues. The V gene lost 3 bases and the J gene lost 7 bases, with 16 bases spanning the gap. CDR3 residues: CAWSRFPSRNEQFF. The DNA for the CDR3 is TGTGCCTGGAGCCGTTTCCCCTCGAGGAATGAGCAGTTCTTC.

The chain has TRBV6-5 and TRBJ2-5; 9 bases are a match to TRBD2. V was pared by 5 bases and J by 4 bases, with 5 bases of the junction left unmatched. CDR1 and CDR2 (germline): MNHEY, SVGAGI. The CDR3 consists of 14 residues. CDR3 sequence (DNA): TGTGCCAGCAGTCCCGGGACTAGCAGAGAGACCCAGTACTTC. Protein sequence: CASSPGTSRETQYF.

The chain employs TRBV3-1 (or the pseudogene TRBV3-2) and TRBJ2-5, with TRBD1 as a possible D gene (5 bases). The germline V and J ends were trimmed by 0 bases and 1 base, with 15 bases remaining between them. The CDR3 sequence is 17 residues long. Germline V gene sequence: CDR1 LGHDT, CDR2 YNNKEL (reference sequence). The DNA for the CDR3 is TGTGCCAGCAGCCAAGACAGGGCCGCTGCCTTCCAAGAGACCCAGTACTTC. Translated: CASSQDRAAAFQETQYF.

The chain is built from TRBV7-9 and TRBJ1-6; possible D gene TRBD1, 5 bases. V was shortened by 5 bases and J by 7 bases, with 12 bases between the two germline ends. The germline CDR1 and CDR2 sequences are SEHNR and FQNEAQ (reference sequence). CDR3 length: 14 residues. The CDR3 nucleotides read TGTGCCAGCAGCCCGGCAGGGATCAATTCACCCCTCCACTTT. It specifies CASSPAGINSPLHF.

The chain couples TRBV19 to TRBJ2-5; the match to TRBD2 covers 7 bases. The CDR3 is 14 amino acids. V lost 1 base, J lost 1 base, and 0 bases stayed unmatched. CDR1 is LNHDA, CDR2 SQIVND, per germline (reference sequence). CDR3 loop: CASSIGGGQETQYF. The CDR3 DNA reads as TGTGCCAGTAGTATAGGGGGGGGCCAAGAGACCCAGTACTTC. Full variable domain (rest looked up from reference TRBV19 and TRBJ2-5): DGGITQSPKYLFRKEGQNVTLSCEQNLNHDAMYWYRQDPGQGLRLIYYSQIVNDFQKGDIAEGYSVSREKKESFPLTVTSAQKNPTAFYLCASSIGGGQETQYFGPGTRLLVL.

The CDR3 DNA reads TGTGCCAGCAGCCAAGATCCTCTGGGGCAGGGTGGAACTGAAGCTTTCTTT. It translates to CASSQDPLGQGGTEAFF. This chain links TRBV3-1 (or the pseudogene TRBV3-2) with TRBJ1-1, with D perhaps matching TRBD1 (5 bases). Trimming took off 0 bases at V and 5 bases at J, with 19 bases between the two ends. CDR3 length equals 17 residues. Germline lookup yields CDR1 LGHDT and CDR2 YNNKEL (reference sequence).

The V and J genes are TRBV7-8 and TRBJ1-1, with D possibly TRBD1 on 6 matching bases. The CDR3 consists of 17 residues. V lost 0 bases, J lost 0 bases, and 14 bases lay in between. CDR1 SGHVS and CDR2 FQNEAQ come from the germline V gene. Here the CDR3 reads CASSLARTGPVNTEAFF. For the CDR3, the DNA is TGTGCCAGCAGCTTAGCGCGCACAGGGCCCGTGAACACTGAAGCTTTCTTT.

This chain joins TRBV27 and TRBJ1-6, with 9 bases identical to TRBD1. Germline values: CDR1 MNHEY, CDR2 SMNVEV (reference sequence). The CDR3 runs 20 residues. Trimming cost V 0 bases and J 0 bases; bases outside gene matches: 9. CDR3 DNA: TGTGCCAGCAGTTTATCTGTGACAGGGGGAATGAGCTCCTATAATTCACCCCTCCACTTT. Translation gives CASSLSVTGGMSSYNSPLHF.

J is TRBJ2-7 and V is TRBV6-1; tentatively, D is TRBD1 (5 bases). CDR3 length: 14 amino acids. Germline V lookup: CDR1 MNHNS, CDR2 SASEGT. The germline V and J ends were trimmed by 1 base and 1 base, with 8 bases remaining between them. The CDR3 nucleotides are TGTGCCAGCAGTGAAGTGCACAGGTCCTACGAGCAGTACGTC. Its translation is CASSEVHRSYEQYV.

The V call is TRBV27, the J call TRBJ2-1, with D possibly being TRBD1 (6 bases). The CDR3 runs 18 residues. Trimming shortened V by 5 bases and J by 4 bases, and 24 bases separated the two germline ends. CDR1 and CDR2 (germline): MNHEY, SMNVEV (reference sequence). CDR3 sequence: CASSTPDRQTLLYNEQFF. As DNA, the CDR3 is TGTGCCAGCAGTACTCCGGACAGACAAACCCTTTTATACAATGAGCAGTTCTTC.

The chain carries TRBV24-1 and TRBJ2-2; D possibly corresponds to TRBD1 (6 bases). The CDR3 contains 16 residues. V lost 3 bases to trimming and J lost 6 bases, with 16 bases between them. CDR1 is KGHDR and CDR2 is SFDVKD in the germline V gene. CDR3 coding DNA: TGTGCCACCAGTGATAGTAGGGGGAGTCCGTCCGGGGAGCTGTTTTTT. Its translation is CATSDSRGSPSGELFF.

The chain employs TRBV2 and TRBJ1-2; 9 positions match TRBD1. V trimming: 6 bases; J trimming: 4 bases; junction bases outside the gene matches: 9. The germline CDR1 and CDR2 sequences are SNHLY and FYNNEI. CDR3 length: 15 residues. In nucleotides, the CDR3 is TGTGCCAGCAGGAAGGACAGGGGTGGCCCCTATGGCTACACCTTC. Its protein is CASRKDRGGPYGYTF.

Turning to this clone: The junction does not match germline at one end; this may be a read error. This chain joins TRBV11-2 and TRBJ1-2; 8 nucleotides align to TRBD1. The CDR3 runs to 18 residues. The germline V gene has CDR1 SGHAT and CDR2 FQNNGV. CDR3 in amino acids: CTSSLERTGGPGGYGYTF. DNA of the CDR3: TGTACCAGCAGCTTAGAACGAACAGGGGGACCAGGCGGCTATGGCTACACCTTC.